This T cell receptor beta chain derives from a study of control samples from healthy donors and cancer patients. Sequencing used immunoSEQ multiplex PCR; TCRdb keeps in-frame clones, though not all of them. This sample has 110,000 or so clones, with 89% found just once. J was trimmed by 3 bases and V by 3 bases; bases with no gene match: 8. Looked up from germline, CDR1 is SGHDT and CDR2 is YYEEEE. The CDR3 runs to 15 residues. The receptor was derived from a man aged 50 or older in good health. The sample consisted of blood. The V gene is TRBV5-6, the J gene TRBJ1-2; 7 bases line up with TRBD1. As DNA, the CDR3 is TGTGCCAGCAGCTCCGAACAGGGGAGGGACTATGGCTACACCTTC. Translated: CASSSEQGRDYGYTF.